The entry below gives a single T cell receptor beta chain sequence along with its context. The selected patients with pancreatic ductal adenocarcinoma had surgery but no neoadjuvant therapy. The table came from immunoSEQ multiplex PCR; TCRdb's copy has only in-frame clones and leaves some out. This sample yields about 30,000 clones, of which about 92% are seen a single time; about 2% belongs to the top ten. The data derive from a study of T cells in pancreatic ductal adenocarcinoma. Per germline, CDR1 SGHRS and CDR2 YFSETQ. V was clipped by 4 bases and J by 4 bases, with 17 bases between them. This CDR3 contains 15 residues.

The source is a human donor with pancreatic ductal adenocarcinoma. V is TRBV5-1 and J is TRBJ1-2; no reliable D call. The specimen was PBMCs. CDR3 sequence (DNA): TGCGCCAGCAGCCCCACCTCAGGAGTAAGCTATGGCTACACCTTC. Residues: CASSPTSGVSYGYTF.